This entry is about one T cell receptor beta chain. This clonotype was counted only a few times. No antigen is known for it. Base qualities were left out, and no much larger clone turns up one base away. This sample is drawn from a study of T cells in Graves' hyperthyroidism and ophthalmopathy (dated by TCRdb to 2018 to 2020). About the investigation overall: Peripheral blood was collected at initial diagnosis, before any treatment. A discovery cohort of approximately 100 patients, fewer than 50 with Graves' ophthalmopathy and about 58 with stable Graves' hyperthyroidism, was used to find distinguishing TCR V-J signatures. Prospective prediction of ophthalmopathy was tested in an independent validation cohort of approximately 18 hyperthyroidism patients and 15 to 17 patients who later progressed to ophthalmopathy. The approximately 95 discovery patients were divided at random into training and test sets in a 7:3 ratio. The paper describes TCR Vbeta CDR3 sequencing of 130 to 150 peripheral blood samples, made up of 43 ophthalmopathy patients, approximately 73 hyperthyroidism patients and 17 progressor patients. In about 6 Graves' hyperthyroidism patients, the study also compared T-cell repertoires from thyroid tissue with T-cell repertoires from blood. After sampling, hyperthyroidism patients received methimazole starting at 30 mg daily, and ophthalmopathy patients received high-dose intravenous methylprednisolone. General conclusions and limits of the study: No statistical method was used to set the sample size in advance, and investigators knew the group allocation. In validation, progression to ophthalmopathy was predicted by the model with more than 65% sensitivity and just over 72% specificity, a median of approximately 6.5 months before onset. A model built on a 13 V-J signature distinguished ophthalmopathy from stable hyperthyroidism, reaching 85% to 90% sensitivity and 81% to 83% specificity in cross-validation and 80%/75% in testing. Most expanded thyroid clonotypes (frequency above 0.001) were also detected in blood, suggesting blood repertoires may reflect thyroid immune responses.

Amplification of TCR beta CDR3 regions was carried out from RNA transcripts. A first-round RT-PCR of the TCR CDR3 used the HTBI primer set with the Qiagen OneStep RT-PCR kit. Libraries were constructed in a second round of multiplex PCR, after which size selection and purification were performed. Sequencing of the libraries was done on an Illumina HiSeq2000 using paired-end 100 bp reads. In the source study's methods: SOAPnuke was used to process the raw data, with reads discarded if the reads contained adapters or uncalled bases, had a mean Phred below 15, or lacked an exact constant-primer or identifier match. COPE v1.2.5 was used to merge the high-quality paired reads, and each unique nucleotide sequence was defined as a clonotype. Clonotypes were aligned to IMGT TRBV, TRBD and TRBJ reference segments using MiTCR v1.1. The analysis included only V-J combinations with a frequency above 0.0001, which together covered 99% to 99.2% of the repertoires. A TCS score was defined as the ratio of F50 (clonal expansion) to E x V (chaos), with BLOSUM62-based TCRdist applied between CDR3 peptides within each V-J. Welch's t-statistics and random forest reduced around 550 V-J features to 13, which were used in a naive Bayes classifier (R e1071). Using fastp trimming at Q25 and MiXCR clonotype assembly, TCRdb reanalyzed the public sequencing data and kept in-frame beta chains. Duplicate CDR3 protein sequences are folded into a single record with the most common DNA and genes. These V and J calls derive from TCRdb rather than the authors' analysis. Within this sample are some 350,000 distinct CDR3 sequences, with roughly an eighth of them counted one time only. The top ten clones comprise 34% of the sample.

Unmatched junction bases come to 10, with V trimmed by 6 bases and J by 2 bases. The CDR3, from cysteine to phenylalanine, totals 18 residues. Only CDR3 DNA remains: 54 bases, in frame from the first base. The germline V gene gives CDR1 as WSHSY and CDR2 as SAAADI. Moderately to severely active disease, a Clinical Activity Score of at least 3, a NOSPECS grade of at least 4, and a duration under 3 months were present in ophthalmopathy patients. The study excluded patients with uncontrolled infections, other autoimmune diseases, pregnancy or lactation. Diagnoses were established on the basis of clinical symptoms, serum thyroxine and TRAb, thyroid ultrasound, and orbital computed tomography. PBMCs were separated from over 9 ml of fresh peripheral blood using Ficoll-Paque density gradient centrifugation. Trizol reagent was used to extract total RNA, and RNA quality was then checked on an Agilent 2100 Bioanalyzer.

Material for sequencing was blood. This TCR was recovered from a middle-aged woman with Graves' ophthalmopathy. The chain uses TRBV10-2 and TRBJ2-3, with 14 junctional bases fitting TRBD2. The DNA sequence is TGCGCCAGCAGGGCCGGGACTAGCGGGAGTCCGGTCACAGATACGCAGTATTTT. The resulting protein is CASRAGTSGSPVTDTQYF.